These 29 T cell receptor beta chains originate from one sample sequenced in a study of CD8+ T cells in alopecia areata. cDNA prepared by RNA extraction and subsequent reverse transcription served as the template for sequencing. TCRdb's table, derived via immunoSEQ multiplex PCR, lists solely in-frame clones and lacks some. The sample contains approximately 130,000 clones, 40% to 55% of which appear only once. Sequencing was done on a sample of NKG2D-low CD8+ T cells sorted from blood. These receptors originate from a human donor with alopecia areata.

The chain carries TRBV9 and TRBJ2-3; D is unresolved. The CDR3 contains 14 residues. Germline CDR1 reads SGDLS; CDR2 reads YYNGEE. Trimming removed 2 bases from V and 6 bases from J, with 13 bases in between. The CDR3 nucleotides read TGTGCCAGCAGCGTTGCACAGTGGACCGATACGCAGTATTTT. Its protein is CASSVAQWTDTQYF.

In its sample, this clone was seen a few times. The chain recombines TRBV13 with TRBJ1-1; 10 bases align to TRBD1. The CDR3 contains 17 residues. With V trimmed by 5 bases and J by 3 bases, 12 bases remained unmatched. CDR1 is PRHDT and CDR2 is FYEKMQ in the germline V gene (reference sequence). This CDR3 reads CASSESRDRGRDTEAFF. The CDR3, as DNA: TGTGCCAGCAGCGAATCCCGGGACAGGGGACGAGACACTGAAGCTTTCTTT.

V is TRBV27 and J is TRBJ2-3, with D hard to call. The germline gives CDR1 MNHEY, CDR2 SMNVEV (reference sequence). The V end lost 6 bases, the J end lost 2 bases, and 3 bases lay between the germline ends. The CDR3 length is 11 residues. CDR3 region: CASSDTDTQYF. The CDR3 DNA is TGTGCCAGCAGCGACACAGATACGCAGTATTTT.

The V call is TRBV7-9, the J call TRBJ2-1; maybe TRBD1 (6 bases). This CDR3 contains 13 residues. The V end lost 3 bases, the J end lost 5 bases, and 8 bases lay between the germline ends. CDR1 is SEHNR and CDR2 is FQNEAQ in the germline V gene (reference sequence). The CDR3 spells CASSFPGDNEQFF. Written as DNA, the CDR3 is TGTGCCAGCAGCTTCCCAGGGGACAATGAGCAGTTCTTC.

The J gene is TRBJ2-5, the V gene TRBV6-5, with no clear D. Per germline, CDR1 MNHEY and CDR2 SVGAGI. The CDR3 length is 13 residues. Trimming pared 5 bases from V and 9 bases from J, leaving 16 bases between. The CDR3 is CASSPPEPAAQYF. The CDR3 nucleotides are TGTGCCAGCAGTCCCCCCGAGCCTGCGGCCCAGTACTTC.

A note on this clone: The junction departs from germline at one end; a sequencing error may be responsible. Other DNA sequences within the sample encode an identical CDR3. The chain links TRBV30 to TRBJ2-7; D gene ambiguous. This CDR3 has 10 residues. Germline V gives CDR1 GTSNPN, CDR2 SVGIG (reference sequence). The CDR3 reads CAWGVYEQYF. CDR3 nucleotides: TGTGCCTGGGGTGTCTACGAGCAGTACTTC.

The CDR3 region has the DNA TGTGCCAGCAGTTACTCCACAGATACGCAGTATTTT. Protein sequence: CASSYSTDTQYF. The rearrangement uses TRBV5-6 and TRBJ2-3; D not resolved. Trimming removed 5 bases from V and 2 bases from J, with 6 bases in between. This CDR3 region has 12 residues. Germline V CDR1 and CDR2: SGHDT, YYEEEE. Variable domain in full (rest from reference TRBV5-6 and TRBJ2-3): DAGVTQSPTHLIKTRGQQVTLRCSPKSGHDTVSWYQQALGQGPQFIFQYYEEEERQRGNFPDRFSGHQFPNYSSELNVNALLLGDSALYLCASSYSTDTQYFGPGTRLTVL.

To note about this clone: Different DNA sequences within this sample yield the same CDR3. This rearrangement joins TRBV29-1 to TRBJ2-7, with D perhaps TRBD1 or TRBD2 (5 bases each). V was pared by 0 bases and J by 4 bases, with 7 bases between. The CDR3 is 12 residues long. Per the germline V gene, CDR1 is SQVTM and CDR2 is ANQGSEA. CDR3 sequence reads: CSVEEGPYEQYF. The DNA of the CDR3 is TGCAGCGTTGAAGAGGGACCTTACGAGCAGTACTTC.

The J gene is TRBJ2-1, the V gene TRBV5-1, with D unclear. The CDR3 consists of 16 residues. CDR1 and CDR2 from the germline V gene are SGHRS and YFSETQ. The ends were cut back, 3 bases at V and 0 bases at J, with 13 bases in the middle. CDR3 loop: CASSSLPSDSYNEQFF. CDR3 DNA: TGCGCCAGCAGCTCTCTCCCTAGTGACTCCTACAATGAGCAGTTCTTC.

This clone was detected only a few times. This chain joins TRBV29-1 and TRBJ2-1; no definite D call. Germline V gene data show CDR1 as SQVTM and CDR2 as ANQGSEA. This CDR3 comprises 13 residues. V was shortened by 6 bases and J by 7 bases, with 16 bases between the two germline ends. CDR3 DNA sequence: TGCAGCGTCCTCCTAGTTCGGATAAATGAGCAGTTCTTC. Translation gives CSVLLVRINEQFF.

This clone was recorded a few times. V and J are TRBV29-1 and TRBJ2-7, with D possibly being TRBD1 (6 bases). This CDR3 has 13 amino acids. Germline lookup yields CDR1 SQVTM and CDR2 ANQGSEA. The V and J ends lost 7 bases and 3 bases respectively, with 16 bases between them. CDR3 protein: CSAVPGQGYEQYF. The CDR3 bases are TGCAGCGCTGTACCGGGACAAGGCTACGAGCAGTACTTC.

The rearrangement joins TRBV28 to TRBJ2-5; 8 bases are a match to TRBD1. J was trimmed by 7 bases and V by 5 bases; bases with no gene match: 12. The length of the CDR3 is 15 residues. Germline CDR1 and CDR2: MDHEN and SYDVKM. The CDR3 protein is CASSPGTGGGGTQYF. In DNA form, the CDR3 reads TGTGCCAGCAGTCCAGGGACAGGCGGAGGAGGGACCCAGTACTTC.

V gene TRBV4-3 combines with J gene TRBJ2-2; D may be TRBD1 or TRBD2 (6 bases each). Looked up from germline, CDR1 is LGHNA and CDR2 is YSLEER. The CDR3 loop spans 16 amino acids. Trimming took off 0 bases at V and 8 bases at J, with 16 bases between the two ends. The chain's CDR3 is CASSQDKGGSSGELFF. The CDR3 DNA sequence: TGCGCCAGCAGCCAAGATAAGGGGGGCTCCTCTGGGGAGCTGTTTTTT.

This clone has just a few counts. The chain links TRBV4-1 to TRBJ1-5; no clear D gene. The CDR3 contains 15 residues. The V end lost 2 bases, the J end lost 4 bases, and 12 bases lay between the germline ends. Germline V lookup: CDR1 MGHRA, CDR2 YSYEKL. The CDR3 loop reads CASSQHVGINQPQHF. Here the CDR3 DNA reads TGCGCCAGCAGCCAACACGTAGGGATAAATCAGCCCCAGCATTTT.

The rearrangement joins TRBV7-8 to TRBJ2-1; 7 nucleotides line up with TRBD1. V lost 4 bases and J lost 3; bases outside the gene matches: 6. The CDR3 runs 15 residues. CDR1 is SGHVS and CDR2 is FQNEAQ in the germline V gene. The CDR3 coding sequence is TGTGCCAGCAGCTCCCGATGGACAGGCTACAATGAGCAGTTCTTC. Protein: CASSSRWTGYNEQFF.

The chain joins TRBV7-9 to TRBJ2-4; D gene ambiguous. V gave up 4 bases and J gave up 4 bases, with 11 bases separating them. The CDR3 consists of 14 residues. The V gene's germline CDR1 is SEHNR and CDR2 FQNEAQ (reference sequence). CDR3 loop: CASSYVDGKNIQYF. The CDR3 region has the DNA TGTGCCAGCAGCTACGTCGACGGAAAAAACATTCAGTACTTC.

CDR3 DNA: TGTGCCAGCAGTGGCATAGCCAATGAGCAGTTCTTC. Translated, it gives CASSGIANEQFF. V gene TRBV27 combines with J gene TRBJ2-1; D is ambiguous. From germline, CDR1 is MNHEY and CDR2 SMNVEV (reference sequence). The CDR3 spans 12 residues. Trimming left V 5 bases short and J 6 bases short, with 8 bases between.

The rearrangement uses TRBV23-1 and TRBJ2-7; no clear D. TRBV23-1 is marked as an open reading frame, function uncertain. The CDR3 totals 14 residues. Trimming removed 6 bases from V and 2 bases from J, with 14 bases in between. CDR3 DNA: TGCGCCAGCAGACATCCAGGCATCCCCTACGAGCAGTACTTC. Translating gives CASRHPGIPYEQYF.

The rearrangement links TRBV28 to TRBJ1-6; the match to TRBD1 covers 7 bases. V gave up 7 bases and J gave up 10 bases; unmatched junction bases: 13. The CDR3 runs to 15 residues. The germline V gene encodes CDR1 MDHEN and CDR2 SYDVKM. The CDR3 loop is CASTFPGGELSPLHF. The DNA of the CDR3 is TGTGCCAGCACCTTTCCAGGGGGAGAGCTCTCACCCCTCCACTTT.

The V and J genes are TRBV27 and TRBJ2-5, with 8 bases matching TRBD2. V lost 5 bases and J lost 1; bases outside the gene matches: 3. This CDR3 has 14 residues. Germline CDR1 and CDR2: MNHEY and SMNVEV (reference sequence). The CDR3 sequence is CASSDGLAQETQYF. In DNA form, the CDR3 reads TGTGCCAGCAGTGATGGACTAGCCCAAGAGACCCAGTACTTC.

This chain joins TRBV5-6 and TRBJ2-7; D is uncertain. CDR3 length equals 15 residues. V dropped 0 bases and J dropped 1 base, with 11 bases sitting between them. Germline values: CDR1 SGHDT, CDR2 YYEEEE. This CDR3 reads CASSLEISTSYEQYF. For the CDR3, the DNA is TGTGCCAGCAGCTTGGAAATTTCGACGTCCTACGAGCAGTACTTC.

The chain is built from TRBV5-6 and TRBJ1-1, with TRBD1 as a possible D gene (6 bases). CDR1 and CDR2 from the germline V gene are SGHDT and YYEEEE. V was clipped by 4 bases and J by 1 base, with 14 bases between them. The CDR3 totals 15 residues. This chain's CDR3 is CASSPDRSRNTEAFF. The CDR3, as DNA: TGTGCCAGCAGCCCAGACAGGTCGAGGAACACTGAAGCTTTCTTT. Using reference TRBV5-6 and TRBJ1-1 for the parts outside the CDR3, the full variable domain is DAGVTQSPTHLIKTRGQQVTLRCSPKSGHDTVSWYQQALGQGPQFIFQYYEEEERQRGNFPDRFSGHQFPNYSSELNVNALLLGDSALYLCASSPDRSRNTEAFFGQGTRLTVV.

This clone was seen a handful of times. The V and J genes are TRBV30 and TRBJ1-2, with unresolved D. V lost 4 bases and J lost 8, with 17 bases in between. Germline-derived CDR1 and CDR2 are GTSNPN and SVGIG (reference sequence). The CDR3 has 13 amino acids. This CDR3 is CAWNEGGWYGYTF. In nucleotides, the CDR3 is TGTGCCTGGAATGAGGGTGGATGGTACGGCTACACCTTC.

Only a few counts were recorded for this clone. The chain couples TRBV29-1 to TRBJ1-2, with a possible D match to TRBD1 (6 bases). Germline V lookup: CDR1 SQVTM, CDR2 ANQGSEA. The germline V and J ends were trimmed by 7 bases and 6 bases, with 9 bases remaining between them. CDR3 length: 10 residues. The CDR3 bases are TGCAGCGCTAGGACAGATGGCTACACCTTC. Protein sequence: CSARTDGYTF.

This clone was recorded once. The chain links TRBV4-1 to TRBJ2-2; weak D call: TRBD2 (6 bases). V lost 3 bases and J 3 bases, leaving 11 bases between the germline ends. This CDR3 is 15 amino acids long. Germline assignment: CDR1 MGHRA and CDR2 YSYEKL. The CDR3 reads CASSHLGEDTGELFF. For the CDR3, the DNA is TGCGCCAGCAGCCACCTGGGGGAGGACACCGGGGAGCTGTTTTTT.

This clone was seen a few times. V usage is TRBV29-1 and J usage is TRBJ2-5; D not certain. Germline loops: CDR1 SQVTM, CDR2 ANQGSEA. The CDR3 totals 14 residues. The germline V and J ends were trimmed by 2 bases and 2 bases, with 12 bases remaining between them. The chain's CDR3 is CSVEITTEQETQYF. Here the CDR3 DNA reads TGCAGCGTTGAAATAACCACGGAACAAGAGACCCAGTACTTC.

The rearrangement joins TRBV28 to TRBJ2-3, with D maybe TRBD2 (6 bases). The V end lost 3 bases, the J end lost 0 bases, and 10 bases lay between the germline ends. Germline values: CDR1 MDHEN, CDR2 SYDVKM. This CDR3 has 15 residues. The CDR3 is CASSFGRESTDTQYF. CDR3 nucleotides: TGTGCCAGCAGTTTTGGCCGGGAGAGCACAGATACGCAGTATTTT.

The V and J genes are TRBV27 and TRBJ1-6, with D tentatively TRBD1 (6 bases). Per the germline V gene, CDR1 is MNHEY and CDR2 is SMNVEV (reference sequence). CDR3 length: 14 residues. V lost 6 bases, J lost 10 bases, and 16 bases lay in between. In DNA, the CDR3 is TGTGCCAGCAGCCGAGGCACAGGGTGGTCACCCCTCCACTTT. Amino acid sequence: CASSRGTGWSPLHF.

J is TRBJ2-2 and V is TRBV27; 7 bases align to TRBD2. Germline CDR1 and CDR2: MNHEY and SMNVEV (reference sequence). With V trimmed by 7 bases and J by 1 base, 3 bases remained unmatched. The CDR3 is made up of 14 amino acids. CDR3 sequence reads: CASMGGGNTGELFF. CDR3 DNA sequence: TGTGCCAGCATGGGCGGGGGGAACACCGGGGAGCTGTTTTTT.